These 18 T cell receptor beta chains share one sample of origin, sequenced in a study of blood T cells in healthy people across ages. Combining a sample-barcoded 5' primer with a J-beta primer mix, a second PCR ran for roughly 7 to 12 cycles. One entry per CDR3 protein, called by TCRdb with MiXCR from the 5' RACE reads. Here the sample spans about 1.8 million distinct CDR3 sequences, about 50% being singletons. Sequencing was carried out using blood. These receptors originate from a woman between 35 and 50 years old in good health.

This rearrangement joins TRBV28 to TRBJ2-1; D remains ambiguous. Germline CDR1 and CDR2: MDHEN and SYDVKM. The CDR3 contains 15 residues. Trimming shortened V by 5 bases and J by 1 base, and 12 bases separated the two germline ends. The CDR3 loop is CASSIRQNSYNEQFF. As DNA, the CDR3 is TGTGCCAGCAGTATAAGGCAAAATTCCTACAATGAGCAGTTCTTC. Variable domain in full (rest from reference TRBV28 and TRBJ2-1): DVKVTQSSRYLVKRTGEKVFLECVQDMDHENMFWYRQDPGLGLRLIYFSYDVKMKEKGDIPEGYSVSREKKERFSLILESASTNQTSMYLCASSIRQNSYNEQFFGPGTRLTVL.

DNA for the CDR3: TGCAGTGCTAGAAGGCAGCCCTATGGCTACACCTTC. As protein: CSARRQPYGYTF. The V gene is TRBV20-1, the J gene TRBJ1-2; D call uncertain. There are 12 residues in the CDR3. V shed 2 bases and J shed 4 bases, with 8 bases lying between them. Germline V gene lookup returns CDR1 DFQATT and CDR2 SNEGSKA (reference sequence).

J is TRBJ2-3 and V is TRBV29-1; 9 nucleotides agree with TRBD1. Germline trimming cut 8 bases from V and 6 bases from J; bases unmatched to any gene: 6. This CDR3 spans 12 amino acids. CDR1 is SQVTM and CDR2 is ANQGSEA in the germline V gene. The CDR3 sequence is CSLGDRVDTQYF. The CDR3 region has the DNA TGCAGCCTCGGGGACAGGGTGGATACGCAGTATTTT.

The chain uses TRBV28 and TRBJ2-7, with 9 bases lining up with TRBD1. Germline V gene data show CDR1 as MDHEN and CDR2 as SYDVKM. With V trimmed by 6 bases and J by 3 bases, 6 bases remained unmatched. CDR3 size: 14 residues. The CDR3 nucleotides are TGTGCCAGCAGGCCGGGACAGGGACACTACGAGCAGTACTTC. This encodes CASRPGQGHYEQYF.

Of note for this clonotype: Being one base from a much bigger clone, this may be a read error. The chain carries TRBV7-2 and TRBJ2-5; the D gene is possibly TRBD2 (5 bases). The germline gives CDR1 SGHTA, CDR2 FQGNSA. This CDR3 comprises 14 residues. The V and J ends lost 8 bases and 1 base respectively, with 14 bases between them. CDR3 sequence (DNA): TGTGCCAGCGGCCTATCGCGGGCCCAAGAGACCCAGTACTTC. Translation gives CASGLSRAQETQYF. Combining the CDR3 with reference TRBV7-2 and TRBJ2-5 gives the whole variable domain GAGVSQSPSNKVTEKGKDVELRCDPISGHTALYWYRQSLGQGLEFLIYFQGNSAPDKSGLPSDRFSAERTGGSVSTLTIQRTQQEDSAVYLCASGLSRAQETQYFGPGTRLLVL.

The sample holds a few counts of this clonotype. The chain links TRBV5-1 to TRBJ1-2, with D possibly being TRBD1 (5 bases). CDR1 and CDR2 (germline): SGHRS, YFSETQ. The CDR3 consists of 14 residues. Trimming pared 7 bases from V and 0 bases from J, leaving 13 bases between. As DNA, the CDR3 is TGCGCCAGCGGGCGGGACGGAGCTAACTATGGCTACACCTTC. This encodes CASGRDGANYGYTF.

The chain uses TRBV27 and TRBJ2-1; D ambiguous. The assigned J gene may be wrong: the sequence end matches TRBJ2-7 better. The CDR3 has 10 residues. CDR1 and CDR2 from the germline V gene are MNHEY and SMNVEV (reference sequence). In DNA, the CDR3 is TGTGCCAGCCAACAAGGCGAGCAGTACTTC. Its translation is CASQQGEQYF.

The J gene is TRBJ1-2, the V gene TRBV4-3; 8 bases agree with TRBD1. From germline, CDR1 is LGHNA and CDR2 YSLEER. Trimming at V came to 1 base and at J to 3 bases, leaving 10 bases not matched to a gene. This CDR3 has 17 residues. CDR3 DNA: TGCGCCAGCAGCCAAGTAGGCTCGGACAGGGTCGACTATGGCTACACCTTC. This translates into CASSQVGSDRVDYGYTF.

This clonotype was detected a few times. The V call is TRBV27, the J call TRBJ2-3, with 8 bases aligning to TRBD2. From germline, CDR1 is MNHEY and CDR2 SMNVEV (reference sequence). V lost 0 bases and J lost 0; bases outside the gene matches: 2. The length of the CDR3 is 16 residues. CDR3 loop: CASSLSVAGSTDTQYF. The CDR3 bases are TGTGCCAGCAGTTTATCGGTAGCGGGGAGCACAGATACGCAGTATTTT.

The chain employs TRBV6-6 and TRBJ1-2; D perhaps matches TRBD1 (5 bases). The V gene's germline CDR1 is MNHNY and CDR2 SVGAGI (reference sequence). The length of the CDR3 is 15 residues. Trimming stripped 0 bases from V and 11 bases from J, with 19 bases between. The chain's CDR3 is CASSYSGVIGGEYTF. DNA of the CDR3: TGTGCCAGCAGTTACTCGGGGGTAATCGGGGGGGAATACACCTTC.

This clonotype came up a few times. The V and J genes are TRBV7-6 and TRBJ2-7; perhaps TRBD2 as D (6 bases). This CDR3 is 17 amino acids long. CDR1 and CDR2 from the germline V gene are SGHVS and FNYEAQ. V was cut by 0 bases and J by 4 bases, with 19 bases left in between. CDR3 bases: TGTGCCAGCAGCTTAGCTCCCCCGGGGGAGAGCCATTACGAGCAGTACTTC. This encodes CASSLAPPGESHYEQYF.

The chain combines TRBV27 with TRBJ2-5; the D gene is possibly TRBD1 (6 bases). The J call may be wrong; the DNA end is better matched by TRBJ2-7. Germline assignment: CDR1 MNHEY and CDR2 SMNVEV (reference sequence). This CDR3 spans 15 amino acids. CDR3 sequence reads: CASSSRTVGEYEQYF. CDR3 sequence (DNA): TGTGCCAGCAGTTCCCGGACAGTTGGGGAATACGAGCAGTACTTC.

The chain links TRBV12-3 or TRBV12-4 to TRBJ2-7; D remains ambiguous. The CDR3 loop spans 13 amino acids. The V gene lost 3 bases and the J gene lost 2 bases, with 8 bases spanning the gap. The CDR3 sequence: CASSFSEPYEQYF. CDR3 sequence (DNA): TGTGCCAGCAGTTTTTCTGAGCCCTACGAGCAGTACTTC.

The V gene is TRBV4-2, the J gene TRBJ1-3, with D hard to call. Trimming shortened V by 0 bases and J by 0 bases, and 9 bases separated the two germline ends. The germline gives CDR1 LGHNA, CDR2 YNFKEQ. The CDR3 sequence is 16 residues long. CDR3 loop: CASSQEAVYSGNTIYF. In DNA, the CDR3 is TGTGCCAGCAGCCAAGAAGCAGTCTACTCTGGAAACACCATATATTTT.

The CDR3 nucleotides are TGTGCCAGCAGTTTAGGTGGGACAGGCCTACAACCTTATGGCTACACCTTC. It encodes CASSLGGTGLQPYGYTF. The V gene is TRBV27, the J gene TRBJ1-2; TRBD1 matches at 8 bases. Trimming at V came to 2 bases and at J to 5 bases, leaving 13 bases not matched to a gene. This CDR3 is built from 17 residues. In germline, CDR1 is MNHEY, CDR2 SMNVEV (reference sequence).

This clonotype was counted a single time. The chain employs TRBV5-6 and TRBJ1-2; D might be TRBD1 (5 bases). This CDR3 contains 15 residues. Germline CDR1 reads SGHDT; CDR2 reads YYEEEE. The V end was cut by 0 bases, the J end by 1 base, with 10 bases between. The CDR3, as DNA: TGTGCCAGCAGCTTGGACGAAAGGGGTAACTATGGCTACACCTTC. It codes for CASSLDERGNYGYTF.

As DNA, the CDR3 is TGTGCCAGCAGCATCGGACTAGGCGAGACCCAGTACTTC. Translating it yields CASSIGLGETQYF. The J gene is TRBJ2-5, the V gene TRBV7-3, with 7 bases aligning to TRBD2. J gave up 5 bases and V 5 bases, and 5 bases lay outside the gene matches. The CDR3 is made up of 13 amino acids. From germline, CDR1 is SGHTA and CDR2 FQGTGA.

V is TRBV6-5 and J is TRBJ2-7; D not certain. The DNA end is more similar to TRBJ2-5, so the J call may be wrong. This CDR3 comprises 17 residues. Germline V gene lookup returns CDR1 MNHEY and CDR2 SVGAGI. The CDR3 nucleotides are TGTGCCAGCAGTTACTCGAATGGGGAACCGGTAGGAGAGACCCAGTACTTC. Its translation is CASSYSNGEPVGETQYF.